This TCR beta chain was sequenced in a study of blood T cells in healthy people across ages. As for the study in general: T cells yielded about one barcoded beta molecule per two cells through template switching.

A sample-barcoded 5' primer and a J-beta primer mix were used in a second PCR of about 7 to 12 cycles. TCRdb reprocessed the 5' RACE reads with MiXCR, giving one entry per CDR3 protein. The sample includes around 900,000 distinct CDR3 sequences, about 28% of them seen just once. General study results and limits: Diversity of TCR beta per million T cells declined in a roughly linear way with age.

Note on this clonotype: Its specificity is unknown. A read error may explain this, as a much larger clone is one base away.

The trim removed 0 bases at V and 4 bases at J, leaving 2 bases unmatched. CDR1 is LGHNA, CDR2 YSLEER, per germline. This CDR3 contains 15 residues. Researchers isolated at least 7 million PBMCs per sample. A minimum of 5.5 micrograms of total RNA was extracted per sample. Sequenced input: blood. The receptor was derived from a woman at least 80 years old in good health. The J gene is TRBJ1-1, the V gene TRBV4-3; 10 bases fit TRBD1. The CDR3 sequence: CASSQDGQGGTEAFF. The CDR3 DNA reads TGCGCCAGCAGCCAAGATGGACAGGGGGGCACTGAAGCTTTCTTT.